This T cell receptor beta chain was sequenced during a study of blood T cell repertoires in COVID-19 (dated by TCRdb to 2020 to 2022). In the study overall: Collaborator samples came from the United States, Italy and Spain and covered acute and convalescent phases of COVID-19. The material from the prospective study consisted of cDNA or gDNA derived from T cells, B-cell-depleted T cells, or PBMCs. The dataset comprised deeply sampled blood TCRbeta repertoires from subjects exposed to, actively infected with, or recovered from COVID-19. The repertoires were released in a freely available public database meant as a resource for research on the immune response to SARS-CoV-2. The samples were drawn from the first 160 participants of the ongoing ImmuneRACE study and from some 1,300 subjects provided by 6 global collaborators. Nearly every sample came with metadata listing a de-identified subject ID, COVID-19 status, age in years and sex. Where available, HLA class I and class II types were taken from metadata supplied by the sample provider and were not determined by assay-based typing.

Whole blood was collected in K2EDTA tubes by collaborating institutions according to the institutions' own protocols. For TCRbeta analysis, collaborator samples were shipped as frozen whole blood, as isolated PBMCs, or as DNA extracted from either sample type. With regard to this clone: The antigen it recognizes is unknown. The record has no base qualities; no much larger clone is one base away.

The research as a whole found: How much clinical and demographic metadata was included differed by source and by participant, and the metadata was provided uncurated.

TCRbeta CDR3 regions were amplified from genomic DNA using the immunoSEQ Assay, a bias-controlled multiplex PCR. From the authors' description of their analysis: Nucleated cell counts per sample were estimated from amplification of reference gene primers within the assay. Sequence reads were collapsed and filtered to measure the absolute abundance of every unique TCRbeta CDR3 rearrangement. For each sample, productive Simpson clonality was calculated as the square root of Simpson's diversity index over productive rearrangements. The table comes from immuneACCESS by way of TCRdb, which keeps in-frame sequences with V and J called. Part of the clones is missing from these tables; in studies checked, under half for an unresolved V gene and the rest for unknown reasons. The V and J calls and the clone size are those of that table, but D and trimming were determined from the DNA. The sample contains 250,000 to 350,000 clones, 86% of them found a single time. The ten largest account for under 3.5% of the sample.

The CDR3 spans 16 residues, from the cysteine through the phenylalanine. Here the CDR3 DNA is all that survives: 48 bases in frame from base 1. From the germline V gene, CDR1 is LGHNA and CDR2 is YSLEER. Clipping removes 1 base from V and 0 bases from J, with 3 as the unmatched junction base count. The receptor's source is a woman aged 25 to 45 with active or convalescent COVID-19. The V and J genes are TRBV4-3 and TRBJ2-3, with 8 bases matching TRBD1. The sequencing input was peripheral blood. The DNA sequence is TGCGCCAGCAGCCAAGGGCGGACAGGGAGCACAGATACGCAGTATTTT. Translated, it reads CASSQGRTGSTDTQYF.